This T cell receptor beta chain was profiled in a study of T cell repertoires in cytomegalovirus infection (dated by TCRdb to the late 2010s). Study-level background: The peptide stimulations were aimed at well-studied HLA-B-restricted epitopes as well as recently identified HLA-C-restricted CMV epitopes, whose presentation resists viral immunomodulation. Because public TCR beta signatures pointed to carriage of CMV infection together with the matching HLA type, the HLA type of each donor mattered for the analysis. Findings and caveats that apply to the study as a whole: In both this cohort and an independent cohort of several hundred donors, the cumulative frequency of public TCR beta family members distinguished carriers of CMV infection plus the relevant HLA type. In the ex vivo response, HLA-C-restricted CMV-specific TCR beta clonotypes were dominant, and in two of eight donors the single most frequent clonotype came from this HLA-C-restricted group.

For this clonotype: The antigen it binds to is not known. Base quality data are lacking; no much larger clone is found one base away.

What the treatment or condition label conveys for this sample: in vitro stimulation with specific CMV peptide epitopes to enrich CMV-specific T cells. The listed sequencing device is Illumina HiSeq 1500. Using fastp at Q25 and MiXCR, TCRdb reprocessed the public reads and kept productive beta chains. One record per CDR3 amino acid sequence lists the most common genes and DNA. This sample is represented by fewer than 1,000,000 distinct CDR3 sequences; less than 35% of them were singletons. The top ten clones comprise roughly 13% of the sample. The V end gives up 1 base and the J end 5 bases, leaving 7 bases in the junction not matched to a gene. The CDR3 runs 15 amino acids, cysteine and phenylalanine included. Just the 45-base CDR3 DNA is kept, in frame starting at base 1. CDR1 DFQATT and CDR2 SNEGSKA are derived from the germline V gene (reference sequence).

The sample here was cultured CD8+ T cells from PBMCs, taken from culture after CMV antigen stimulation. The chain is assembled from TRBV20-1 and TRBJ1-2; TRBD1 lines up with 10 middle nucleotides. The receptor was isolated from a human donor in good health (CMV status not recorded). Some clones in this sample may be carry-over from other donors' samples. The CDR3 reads CSARVPDRGWYGYTF. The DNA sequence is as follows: TGCAGTGCTAGAGTTCCGGACAGGGGGTGGTATGGCTACACCTTC.